What follows are 8 T cell receptor beta chains derived from one specimen sequenced in a study of blood T cell repertoires in COVID-19. The repertoire was sequenced with immunoSEQ multiplex PCR; TCRdb's copy has only in-frame clones and lacks some. The sample contains about 250,000 clones, around four fifths of which appear only once. Input material: peripheral blood. The source is a man at least 80 years old with acute or convalescent COVID-19.

This chain connects TRBV30 to TRBJ2-2; the D gene is possibly TRBD2 (5 bases). The CDR3 has 15 amino acids. V lost 4 bases to trimming and J lost 0 bases, with 12 bases between them. Germline-derived CDR1 and CDR2 are GTSNPN and SVGIG (reference sequence). The CDR3 loop is CAWKHVGTNTGELFF. Written as DNA, the CDR3 is TGTGCCTGGAAGCATGTCGGGACGAACACCGGGGAGCTGTTTTTT.

This clone has more than one count but fewer than ten. The rearrangement uses TRBV5-1 and TRBJ1-2; D is unresolved. Germline assignment: CDR1 SGHRS and CDR2 YFSETQ. The CDR3 has 15 amino acids. V was trimmed by 0 bases and J by 5 bases, leaving 14 bases between them. CDR3 nucleotides: TGCGCCAGCAGCTTGGCCCGGGGAGAACAATATGGCTACACCTTC. Residues: CASSLARGEQYGYTF.

V is TRBV5-1 and J is TRBJ2-7; TRBD2 aligns across 9 bases. Looked up from germline, CDR1 is SGHRS and CDR2 is YFSETQ. There are 15 residues in the CDR3. V shed 1 base, J shed 2 bases, and the junction held 4 bases outside the gene matches. CDR3 DNA: TGCGCCAGCAGCTTGTCTAGCGGGGAAACCTACGAGCAGTACTTC. Its protein product is CASSLSSGETYEQYF.

In DNA, the CDR3 is TGTGCCACCAGTGATCGAGCGGGGGAAGAGACCCAGTACTTC. It specifies CATSDRAGEETQYF. The chain uses TRBV24-1 and TRBJ2-5, with 8 positions matching TRBD2. Germline CDR1 reads KGHDR; CDR2 reads SFDVKD. This CDR3 is 14 amino acids long. V gave up 3 bases and J gave up 3 bases; unmatched junction bases: 2.

This clone was found once. Here the CDR3 reads CASSIPGGNQPQHF. The CDR3 bases are TGTGCCAGTAGTATCCCGGGGGGCAATCAGCCCCAGCATTTT. The genes are TRBV19 and TRBJ1-5; perhaps TRBD1 as D (5 bases). The CDR3 length is 14 residues. Looked up from germline, CDR1 is LNHDA and CDR2 is SQIVND (reference sequence). V was trimmed by 3 bases and J by 2 bases, leaving 8 bases between them.

The V gene is TRBV27, the J gene TRBJ1-4; 8 bases are a match to TRBD1. This CDR3 has 13 amino acids. Germline CDR1 MNHEY, CDR2 SMNVEV (reference sequence). Trimming cost V 6 bases and J 16 bases; bases outside gene matches: 13. CDR3 sequence: CASSSTTGVRQFF. DNA of the CDR3: TGTGCCAGCAGCTCCACGACAGGGGTTAGACAGTTTTTT. Full variable domain (remainder filled in from reference TRBV27 and TRBJ1-4): EAQVTQNPRYLITVTGKKLTVTCSQNMNHEYMSWYRQDPGLGLRQIYYSMNVEVTDKGDVPEGYKVSRKEKRNFPLILESPSPNQTSLYFCASSSTTGVRQFFGSGTQLSVL.

For this clone: This sample includes further DNA sequences coding for the same CDR3. The chain joins TRBV5-1 to TRBJ1-1; possibly TRBD1 for D (6 bases). CDR3 length: 14 amino acids. V was cut by 0 bases and J by 3 bases, with 9 bases left in between. CDR1 and CDR2 from the germline V gene are SGHRS and YFSETQ. The CDR3 sequence is CASSLDRVHTEAFF. The CDR3 nucleotides are TGCGCCAGCAGCTTGGACAGGGTGCACACTGAAGCTTTCTTT.

This clone was found a few times. This sequence joins TRBV6-5 and TRBJ1-3; D is possibly TRBD1 (6 bases). CDR1 is MNHEY, CDR2 SVGAGI, per germline. V lost 2 bases, J lost 0 bases, and 11 bases lay in between. This CDR3 is built from 16 residues. The CDR3 DNA reads as TGTGCCAGCAGTTACGGACAGCCATCCTCTGGAAACACCATATATTTT. This codes for CASSYGQPSSGNTIYF.